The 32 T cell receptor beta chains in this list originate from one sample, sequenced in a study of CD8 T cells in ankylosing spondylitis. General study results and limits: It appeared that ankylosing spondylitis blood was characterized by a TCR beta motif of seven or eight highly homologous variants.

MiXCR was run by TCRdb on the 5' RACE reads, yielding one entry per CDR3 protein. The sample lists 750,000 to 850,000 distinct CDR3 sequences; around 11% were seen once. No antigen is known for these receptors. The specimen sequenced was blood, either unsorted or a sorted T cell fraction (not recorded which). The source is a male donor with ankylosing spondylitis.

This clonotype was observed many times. The CDR3 is CASSLVAGNLQYF. The CDR3 coding sequence is TGTGCCAGCAGCTTGGTAGCGGGAAACCTGCAGTACTTC. The gene calls are TRBV7-2 and TRBJ2-7; 8 positions agree with TRBD2. After removal of 3 bases from V and 9 bases from J, the junction contained 7 bases not matched to a gene. The CDR3 has 13 amino acids. Germline values: CDR1 SGHTA, CDR2 FQGNSA.

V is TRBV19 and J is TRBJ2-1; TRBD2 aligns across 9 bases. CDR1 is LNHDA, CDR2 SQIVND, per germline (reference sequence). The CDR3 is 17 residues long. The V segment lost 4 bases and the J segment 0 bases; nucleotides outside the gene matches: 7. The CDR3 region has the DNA TGTGCCAGTAGTACTCGGCTAGCGGGACCCTCCTACAATGAGCAGTTCTTC. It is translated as CASSTRLAGPSYNEQFF.

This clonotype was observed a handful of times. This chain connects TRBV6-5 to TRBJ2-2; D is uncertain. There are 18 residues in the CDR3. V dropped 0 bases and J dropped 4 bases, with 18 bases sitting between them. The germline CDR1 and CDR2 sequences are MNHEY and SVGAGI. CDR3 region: CASSYSWLKGKGTGELFF. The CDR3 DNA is TGTGCCAGCAGTTACTCCTGGTTGAAAGGGAAGGGCACCGGGGAGCTGTTTTTT.

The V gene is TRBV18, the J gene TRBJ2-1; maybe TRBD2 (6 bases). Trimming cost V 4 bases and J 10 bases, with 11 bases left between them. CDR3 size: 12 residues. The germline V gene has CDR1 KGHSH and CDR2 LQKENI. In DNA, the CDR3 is TGTGCCAGCTCACACGTAGCGGAAGAGCAGTTCTTC. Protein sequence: CASSHVAEEQFF.

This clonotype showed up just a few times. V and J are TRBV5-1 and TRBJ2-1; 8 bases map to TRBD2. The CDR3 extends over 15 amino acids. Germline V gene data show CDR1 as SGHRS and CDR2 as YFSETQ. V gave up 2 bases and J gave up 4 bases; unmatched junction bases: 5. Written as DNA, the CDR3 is TGCGCCAGCAGCTTTCAAGCGGGGGCGTACAATGAGCAGTTCTTC. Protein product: CASSFQAGAYNEQFF.

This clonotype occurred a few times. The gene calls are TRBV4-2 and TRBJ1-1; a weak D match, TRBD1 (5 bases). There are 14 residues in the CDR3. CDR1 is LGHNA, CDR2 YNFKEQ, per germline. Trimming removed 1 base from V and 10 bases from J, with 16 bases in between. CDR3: CASSQGGVGLRAFF. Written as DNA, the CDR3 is TGTGCCAGCAGCCAAGGGGGTGTGGGACTTAGAGCTTTCTTT.

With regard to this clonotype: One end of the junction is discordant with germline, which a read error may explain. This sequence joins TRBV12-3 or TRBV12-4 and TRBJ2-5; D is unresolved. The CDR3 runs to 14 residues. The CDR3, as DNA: TGTGCCAGCAGTTTCCGAGCACTAAGAGAGACCCAGTGCTTC. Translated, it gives CASSFRALRETQCF.

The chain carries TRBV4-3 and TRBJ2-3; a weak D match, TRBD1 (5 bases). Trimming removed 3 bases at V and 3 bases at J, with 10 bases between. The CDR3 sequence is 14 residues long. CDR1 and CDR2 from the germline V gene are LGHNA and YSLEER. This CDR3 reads CASSHRESTDTQYF. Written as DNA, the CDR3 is TGCGCCAGCAGCCACAGGGAATCGACAGATACGCAGTATTTT.

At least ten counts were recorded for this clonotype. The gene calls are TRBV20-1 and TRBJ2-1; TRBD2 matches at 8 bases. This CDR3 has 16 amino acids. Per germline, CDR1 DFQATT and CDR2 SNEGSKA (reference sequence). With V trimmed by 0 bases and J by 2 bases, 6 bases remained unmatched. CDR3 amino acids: CSARDFGRGTYNEQFF. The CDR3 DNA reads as TGCAGTGCTAGAGATTTCGGGAGGGGGACCTACAATGAGCAGTTCTTC.

This CDR3 is CASSGQGKPIYGYTF. CDR3 coding DNA: TGTGCCAGCAGTGGCCAGGGGAAACCCATCTATGGCTACACCTTC. The chain combines TRBV2 with TRBJ1-2; D may be TRBD1 (6 bases). The CDR3 is 15 residues long. In germline, CDR1 is SNHLY, CDR2 FYNNEI. The V end was cut by 4 bases, the J end by 4 bases, with 16 bases between.

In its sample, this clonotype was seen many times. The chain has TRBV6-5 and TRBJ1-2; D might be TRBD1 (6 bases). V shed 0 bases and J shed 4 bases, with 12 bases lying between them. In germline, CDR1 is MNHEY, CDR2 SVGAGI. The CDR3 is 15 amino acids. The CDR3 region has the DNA TGTGCCAGCAGTTACTCTCCCCAGGGGCCCTATGGCTACACCTTC. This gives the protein CASSYSPQGPYGYTF.

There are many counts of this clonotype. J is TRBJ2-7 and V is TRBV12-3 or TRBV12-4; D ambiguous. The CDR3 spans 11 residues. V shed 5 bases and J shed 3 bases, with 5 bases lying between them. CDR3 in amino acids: CASSANYEQYF. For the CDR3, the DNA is TGTGCCAGCAGTGCCAACTACGAGCAGTACTTC.

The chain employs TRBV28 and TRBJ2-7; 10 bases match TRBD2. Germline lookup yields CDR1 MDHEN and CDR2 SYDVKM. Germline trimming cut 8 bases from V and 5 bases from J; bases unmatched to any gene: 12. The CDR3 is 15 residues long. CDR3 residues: CASFSSGRTIHEQYF. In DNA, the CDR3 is TGTGCCAGCTTTTCTAGCGGGAGAACTATCCACGAGCAGTACTTC.

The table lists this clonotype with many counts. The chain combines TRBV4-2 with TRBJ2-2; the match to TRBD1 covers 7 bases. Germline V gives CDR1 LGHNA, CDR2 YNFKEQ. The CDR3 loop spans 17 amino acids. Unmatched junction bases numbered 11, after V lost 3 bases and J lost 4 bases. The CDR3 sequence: CASSQALGQRSTGELFF. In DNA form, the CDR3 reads TGTGCCAGCAGCCAGGCCTTGGGACAGCGGAGCACCGGGGAGCTGTTTTTT.

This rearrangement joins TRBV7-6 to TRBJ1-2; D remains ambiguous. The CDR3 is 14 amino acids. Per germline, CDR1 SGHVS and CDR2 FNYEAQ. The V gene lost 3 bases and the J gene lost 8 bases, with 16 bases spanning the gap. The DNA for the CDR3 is TGTGCCAGCAGCTTTCCGGACGCAAAAACGGGCTACACCTTC. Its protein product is CASSFPDAKTGYTF.

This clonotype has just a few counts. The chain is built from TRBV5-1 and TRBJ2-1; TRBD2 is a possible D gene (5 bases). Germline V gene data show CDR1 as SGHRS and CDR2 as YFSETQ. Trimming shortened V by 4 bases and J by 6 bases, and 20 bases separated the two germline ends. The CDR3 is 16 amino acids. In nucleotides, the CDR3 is TGCGCCAGCAGCCCACTCGGGCTAGTAGAGGGCAATGAGCAGTTCTTC. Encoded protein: CASSPLGLVEGNEQFF.

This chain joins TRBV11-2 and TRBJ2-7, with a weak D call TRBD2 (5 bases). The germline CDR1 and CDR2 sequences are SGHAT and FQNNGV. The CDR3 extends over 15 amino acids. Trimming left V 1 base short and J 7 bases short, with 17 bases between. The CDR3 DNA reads TGTGCCAGCAGCTTAGTTCTAGCTAGGATGGGAGAGCAGTACTTC. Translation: CASSLVLARMGEQYF.

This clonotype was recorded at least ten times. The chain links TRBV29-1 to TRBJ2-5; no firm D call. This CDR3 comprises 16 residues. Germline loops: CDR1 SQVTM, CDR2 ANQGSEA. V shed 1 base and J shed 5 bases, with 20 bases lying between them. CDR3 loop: CSVEGEKAERRETQYF. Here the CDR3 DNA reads TGCAGCGTTGAAGGAGAGAAGGCCGAACGACGGGAGACCCAGTACTTC.

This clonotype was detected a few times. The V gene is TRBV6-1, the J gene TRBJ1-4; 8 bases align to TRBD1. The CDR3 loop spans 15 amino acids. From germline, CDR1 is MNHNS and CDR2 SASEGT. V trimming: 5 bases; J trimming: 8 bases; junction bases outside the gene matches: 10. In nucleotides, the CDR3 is TGTGCCAGCAGTAGCCCGACAGGGGTAGAGGAAAAACTGTTTTTT. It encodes CASSSPTGVEEKLFF.

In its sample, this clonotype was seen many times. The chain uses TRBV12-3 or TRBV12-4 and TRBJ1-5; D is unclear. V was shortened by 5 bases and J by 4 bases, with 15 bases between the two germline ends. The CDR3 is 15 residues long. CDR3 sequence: CASSLSTLGNQPQHF. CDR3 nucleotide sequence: TGTGCCAGCAGTCTGAGTACGCTGGGGAATCAGCCCCAGCATTTT.

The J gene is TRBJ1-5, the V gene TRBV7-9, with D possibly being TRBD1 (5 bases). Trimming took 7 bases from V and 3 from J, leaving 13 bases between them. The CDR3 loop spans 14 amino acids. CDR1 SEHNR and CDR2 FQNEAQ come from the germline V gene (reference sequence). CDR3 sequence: CASTDGTYNQPQHF. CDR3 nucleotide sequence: TGTGCCAGCACCGACGGGACCTACAATCAGCCCCAGCATTTT.

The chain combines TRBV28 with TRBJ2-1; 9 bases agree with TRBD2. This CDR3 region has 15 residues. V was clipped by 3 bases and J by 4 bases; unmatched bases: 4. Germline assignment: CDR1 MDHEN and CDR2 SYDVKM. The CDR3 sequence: CASSLTLAGYNEQFF. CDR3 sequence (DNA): TGTGCCAGCAGTTTGACTCTAGCGGGGTACAATGAGCAGTTCTTC. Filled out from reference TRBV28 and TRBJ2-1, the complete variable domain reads DVKVTQSSRYLVKRTGEKVFLECVQDMDHENMFWYRQDPGLGLRLIYFSYDVKMKEKGDIPEGYSVSREKKERFSLILESASTNQTSMYLCASSLTLAGYNEQFFGPGTRLTVL.

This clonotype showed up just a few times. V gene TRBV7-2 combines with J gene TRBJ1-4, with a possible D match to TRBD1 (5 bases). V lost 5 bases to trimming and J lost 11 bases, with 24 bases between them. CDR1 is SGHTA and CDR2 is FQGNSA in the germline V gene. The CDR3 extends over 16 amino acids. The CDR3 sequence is CASSPLMGTLFGKLFF. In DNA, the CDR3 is TGTGCCAGCAGCCCGCTGATGGGGACCCTCTTTGGGAAACTGTTTTTT. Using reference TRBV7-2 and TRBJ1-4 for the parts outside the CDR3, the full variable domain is GAGVSQSPSNKVTEKGKDVELRCDPISGHTALYWYRQSLGQGLEFLIYFQGNSAPDKSGLPSDRFSAERTGGSVSTLTIQRTQQEDSAVYLCASSPLMGTLFGKLFFGSGTQLSVL.

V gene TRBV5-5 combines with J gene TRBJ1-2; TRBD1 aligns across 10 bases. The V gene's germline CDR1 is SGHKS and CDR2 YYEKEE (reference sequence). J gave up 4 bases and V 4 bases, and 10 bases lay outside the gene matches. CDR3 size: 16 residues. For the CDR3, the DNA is TGTGCCAGCAGCCGGACAGGGGGTTTACGGAGCTATGGCTACACCTTC. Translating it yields CASSRTGGLRSYGYTF.

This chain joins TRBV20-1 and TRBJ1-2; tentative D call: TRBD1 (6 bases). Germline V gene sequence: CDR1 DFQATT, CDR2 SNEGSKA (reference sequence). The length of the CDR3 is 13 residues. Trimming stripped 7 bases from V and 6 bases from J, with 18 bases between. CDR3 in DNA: TGCAGTGTTCAGGAGGACAGTGAACATGGCTACACCTTC. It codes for CSVQEDSEHGYTF.

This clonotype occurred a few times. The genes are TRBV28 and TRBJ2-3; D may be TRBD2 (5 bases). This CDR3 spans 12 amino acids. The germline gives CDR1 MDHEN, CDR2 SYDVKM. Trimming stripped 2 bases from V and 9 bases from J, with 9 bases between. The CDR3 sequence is CASSLQGGTQYF. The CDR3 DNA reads TGTGCCAGCAGTTTACAAGGAGGCACGCAGTATTTT.

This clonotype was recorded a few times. The CDR3 is CASSGWRNTEAFF. The CDR3 coding sequence is TGCGCCTCCTCAGGGTGGAGGAACACTGAAGCTTTCTTT. The V and J genes are TRBV10-1 and TRBJ1-1; a possible D gene is TRBD1 (5 bases). The V gene lost 11 bases and the J gene lost 1 base, with 14 bases spanning the gap. The germline V gene has CDR1 WNHNN and CDR2 SYGVQD (reference sequence). The CDR3 sequence is 13 residues long.

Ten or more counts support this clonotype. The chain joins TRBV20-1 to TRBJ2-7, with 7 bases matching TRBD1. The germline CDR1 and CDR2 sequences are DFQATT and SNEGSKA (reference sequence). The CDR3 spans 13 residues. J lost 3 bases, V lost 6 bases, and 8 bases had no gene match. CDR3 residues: CSAAQGSDYEQYF. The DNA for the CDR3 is TGCAGTGCCGCACAGGGGAGCGACTACGAGCAGTACTTC.

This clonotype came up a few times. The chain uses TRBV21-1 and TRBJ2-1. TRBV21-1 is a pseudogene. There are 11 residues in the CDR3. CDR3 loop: CASKDRNEQFF. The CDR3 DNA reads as TGTGCCAGCAAAGATAGGAATGAGCAGTTCTTC.

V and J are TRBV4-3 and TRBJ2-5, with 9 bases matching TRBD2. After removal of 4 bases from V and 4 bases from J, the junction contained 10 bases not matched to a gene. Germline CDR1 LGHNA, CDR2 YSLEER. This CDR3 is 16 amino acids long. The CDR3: CASSREAGGRGETQYF. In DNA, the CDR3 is TGCGCCAGCAGCCGTGAAGCGGGAGGAAGAGGAGAGACCCAGTACTTC.

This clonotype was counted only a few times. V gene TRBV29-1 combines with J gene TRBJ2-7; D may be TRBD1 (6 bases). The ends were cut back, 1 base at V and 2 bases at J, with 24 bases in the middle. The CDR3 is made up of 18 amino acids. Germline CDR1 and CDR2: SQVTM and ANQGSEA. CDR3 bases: TGCAGCGTTGAAGGTAGGGGGTTGGGCCAGGGCAATACCTACGAGCAGTACTTC. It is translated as CSVEGRGLGQGNTYEQYF.

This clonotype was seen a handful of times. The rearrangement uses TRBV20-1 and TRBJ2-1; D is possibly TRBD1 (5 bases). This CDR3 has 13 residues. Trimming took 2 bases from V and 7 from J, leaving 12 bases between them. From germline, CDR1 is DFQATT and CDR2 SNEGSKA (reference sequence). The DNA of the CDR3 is TGCAGTGCTAGACGACTGACAGCTAATGAGCAGTTCTTC. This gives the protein CSARRLTANEQFF.